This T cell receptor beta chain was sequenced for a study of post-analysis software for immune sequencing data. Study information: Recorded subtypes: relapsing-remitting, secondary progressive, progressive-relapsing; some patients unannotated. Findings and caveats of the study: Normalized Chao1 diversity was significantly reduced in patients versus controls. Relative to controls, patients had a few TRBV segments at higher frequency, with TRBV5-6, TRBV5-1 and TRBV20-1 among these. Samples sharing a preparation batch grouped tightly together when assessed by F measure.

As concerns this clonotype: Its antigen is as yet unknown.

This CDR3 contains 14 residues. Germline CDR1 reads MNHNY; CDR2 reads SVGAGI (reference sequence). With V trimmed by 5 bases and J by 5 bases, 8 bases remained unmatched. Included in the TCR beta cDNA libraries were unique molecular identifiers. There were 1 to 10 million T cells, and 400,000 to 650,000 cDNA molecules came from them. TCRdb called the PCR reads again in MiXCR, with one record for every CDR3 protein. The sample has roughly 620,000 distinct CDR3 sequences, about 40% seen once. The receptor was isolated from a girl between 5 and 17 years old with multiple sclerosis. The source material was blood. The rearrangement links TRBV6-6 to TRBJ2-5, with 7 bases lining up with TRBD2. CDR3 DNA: TGTGCCAGCAGTGGCAGCGGGATCTGGGAGACCCAGTACTTC. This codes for CASSGSGIWETQYF.